This T cell receptor beta chain is drawn from a study of T cell responses to AZD1222 COVID-19 vaccine. Study at large: Pooling was applied to second doses at about 4 or about 12 weeks. Findings and limits, study-wide: The donor group comprised mostly white British people and more females; the analysis possibly underestimated clonal diversity.

The CDR3 totals 15 residues. From germline, CDR1 is MGHRA and CDR2 YSYEKL. Trimming removed 1 base from V and 6 bases from J, with 13 bases in between. The method was immunoSEQ multiplex PCR; TCRdb's version includes in-frame clones alone and lacks a portion of them. Here the sample spans 54,000 or so clones, nearly 90% being singletons. About this clone itself: Its target is unknown.

Sample: peripheral blood, taken on day 0 of AZD1222 vaccination. This receptor was obtained from an adult in good health. The gene calls are TRBV4-1 and TRBJ1-5; a weak D match, TRBD1 (5 bases). The CDR3 protein is CASSQGQGLGQPQHF. The CDR3 bases are TGCGCCAGCAGCCAAGGGCAGGGACTCGGTCAGCCCCAGCATTTT.